This T cell receptor (beta chain) was retrieved from a study of shared clonotypes between healthy human individuals. This clone is a singleton in its sample. The antigen is undetermined. Positive CCR7 selection of CD45RO-negative cells yielded the naive CD8 cells, and terminally differentiated effector memory CD45RA+ cells were excluded. Germline lookup yields CDR1 SEHNR and CDR2 FQNEAQ (reference sequence). CDR3 length: 16 amino acids. Trimming shortened V by 1 base and J by 5 bases, and 15 bases separated the two germline ends. Overall study results and limits: Compared with memory subsets, naive subsets generally had larger estimated richness.

At a deep level, the assay was run. The protocol was immunoSEQ multiplex PCR, while the TCRdb copy is restricted to in-frame clones and leaves out a portion. The data show nearly 2 million clones, just under 95% seen once. The receptor was derived from a man between 18 and 29 years old in good health. The sample comprised naive CD8+ T cells sorted from blood. The J gene is TRBJ1-5, the V gene TRBV7-9; a possible D gene is TRBD1 (6 bases). The CDR3, as DNA: TGTGCCAGCAGCTTAGGGACAGCTAGTTTTGATCAGCCCCAGCATTTT. It translates to CASSLGTASFDQPQHF.